This T cell receptor beta chain appears in the sequencing data of a study of identical twins. General observations from the study: Less excess twin sharing appeared in beta out-of-frame sequences.

TCRdb re-called the 5' RACE reads through MiXCR, storing one row per CDR3 protein. The sample has roughly 1.6 million distinct CDR3 sequences, around 33% seen once. This clonotype appeared a few times. Antigen: not known. V shed 3 bases and J shed 3 bases, with 12 bases lying between them. The CDR3 loop spans 14 amino acids. The sequencing sample was made of cord blood. The receptor was derived from a newborn girl in good health. The V gene is TRBV12-3 or TRBV12-4, the J gene TRBJ2-7, with D possibly being TRBD2 (5 bases). Here the CDR3 reads CASSLSGGRYEQYF. Here the CDR3 DNA reads TGTGCCAGCAGTTTGTCCGGCGGGCGCTACGAGCAGTACTTC.